This TCR beta chain was recorded in a study of OX40 agonist ivuxolimab in advanced cancers. Study summary: Ivuxolimab was administered intravenously to patients at 0.01 to 10 mg/kg every 2 weeks.

As for this clone: What it binds is not known.

Overall study findings and caveats: Averaging showed that CD8+ T cells had more expanded clones than CD4+ did. Among the lowest peripheral clonal expansion occurred in 0.1-3.0 mg/kg partial responders.

The CDR3 runs to 17 residues. The germline V gene has CDR1 PRHDT and CDR2 FYEKMQ (reference sequence). Germline trimming cut 4 bases from V and 3 bases from J; bases unmatched to any gene: 11. The data were produced by immunoSEQ multiplex PCR, yet TCRdb's version contains in-frame clones alone and is incomplete. Among over 25,000 clones listed, around 79% were seen once. With autoimmune disease history or systemic immunosuppression, patients were excluded. This specimen was CD4+ or CD8+ T cells sorted from blood, taken in a trial of the OX40 agonist ivuxolimab. The source is an adult with an advanced solid tumor such as melanoma, head and neck, liver or kidney cancer. The chain joins TRBV13 to TRBJ2-7; 11 bases are a match to TRBD1. CDR3 sequence reads: CASSSSGTGGSLYEQYF. CDR3 DNA: TGTGCCAGCAGCTCGTCCGGGACAGGGGGATCCCTCTACGAGCAGTACTTC.